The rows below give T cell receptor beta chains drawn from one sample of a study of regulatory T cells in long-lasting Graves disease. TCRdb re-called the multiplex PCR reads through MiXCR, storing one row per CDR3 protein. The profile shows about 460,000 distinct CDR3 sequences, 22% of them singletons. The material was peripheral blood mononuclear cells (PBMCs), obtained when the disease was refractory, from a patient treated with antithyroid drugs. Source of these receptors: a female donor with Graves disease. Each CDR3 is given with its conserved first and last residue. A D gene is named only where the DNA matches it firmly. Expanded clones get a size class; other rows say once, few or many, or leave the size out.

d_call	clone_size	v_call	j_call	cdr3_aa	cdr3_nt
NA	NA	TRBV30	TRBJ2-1	CAWGINEQFF	TGTGCCTGGGGGATAAATGAGCAGTTCTTC
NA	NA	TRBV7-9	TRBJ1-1	CASSSRGPTEAFF	TGTGCCAGCAGTTCCAGGGGACCCACTGAAGCTTTCTTT
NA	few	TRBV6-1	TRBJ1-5	CASNSGLQQPQHF	TGTGCCAGCAACTCGGGGCTACAACAGCCCCAGCATTTT
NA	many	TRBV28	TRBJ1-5	CASSSIDQPQHF	TGTGCCAGCAGTTCTATTGATCAGCCCCAGCATTTT
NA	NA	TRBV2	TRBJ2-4	CASSPGRSGYIQYF	TGTGCCAGCAGTCCAGGGAGGTCAGGGTACATTCAGTACTTC
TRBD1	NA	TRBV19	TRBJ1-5	CASSTNPGQGVGQPQHF	TGTGCCAGTAGTACGAATCCGGGACAGGGGGTTGGTCAGCCCCAGCATTTT
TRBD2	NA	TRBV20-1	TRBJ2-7	CSARVISGGYEQYF	TGCAGTGCTAGAGTGATTAGCGGGGGCTACGAGCAGTACTTC
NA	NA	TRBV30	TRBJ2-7	CAWSFLSRAEQYF	TGTGCCTGGAGTTTCCTATCCCGTGCCGAGCAGTACTTC
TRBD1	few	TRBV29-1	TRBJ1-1	CSATEGFGQAEAFF	TGCAGCGCGACTGAAGGGTTCGGACAGGCTGAAGCTTTCTTT
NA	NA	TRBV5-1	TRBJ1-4	CASSPLVGTNEKLFF	TGCGCCAGCAGCCCTTTGGTAGGGACTAATGAAAAACTGTTTTTT
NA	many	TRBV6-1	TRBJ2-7	CASSITHGGLEQYF	TGTGCCAGCAGCATTACCCATGGAGGGCTCGAGCAGTACTTC
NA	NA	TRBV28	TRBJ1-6	CASQERTSSPLHF	TGTGCCAGTCAGGAGCGGACGAGTTCACCCCTCCACTTT
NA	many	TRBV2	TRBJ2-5	CASRKETGGETQYF	TGTGCCAGCAGGAAAGAGACAGGAGGCGAGACCCAGTACTTC
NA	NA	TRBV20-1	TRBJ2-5	CIASGAGETQYF	TGCATCGCGTCGGGGGCGGGTGAGACCCAGTACTTC